Following are 10 T cell receptor beta chains from one sample sequenced in a study of T cell changes during pregnancy in multiple sclerosis (dated by TCRdb to about 2019). The library came from the immunoSEQ multiplex PCR assay. TCRdb carries this immuneACCESS record with in-frame sequences only. Its versions omit some clonotypes, under half of them owing to an unresolved V gene in the studies checked, with the rest unexplained. The sample table lists about 27,000 clones, approximately 91% of them with a count of one. Under 8.5% of the sample belongs to the ten largest clones. Sequencing used CD8+ T cells from peripheral blood mononuclear cells, obtained in the second trimester of pregnancy. The source of these receptors is a female donor with multiple sclerosis, enrolled in a pregnancy study.

The V gene is TRBV6-6, the J gene TRBJ2-5; 10 bases align to TRBD2. The germline CDR1 and CDR2 sequences are MNHNY and SVGAGI (reference sequence). J gave up 2 bases and V 0 bases, and 3 bases lay outside the gene matches. CDR3 length: 16 residues. Written as DNA, the CDR3 is TGTGCCAGCAGTTACTCGCTAGCGGGGGAGCAAGAGACCCAGTACTTC. Protein: CASSYSLAGEQETQYF.

The chain is built from TRBV19 and TRBJ1-1; no reliable D call. Germline V gene lookup returns CDR1 LNHDA and CDR2 SQIVND (reference sequence). V gave up 3 bases and J gave up 6 bases, with 5 bases separating them. The CDR3 is 11 amino acids. Here the CDR3 reads CASSIPAEAFF. For the CDR3, the DNA is TGTGCCAGTAGTATCCCCGCTGAAGCTTTCTTT.

The count of this clone is one. V usage is TRBV10-3 and J usage is TRBJ2-3, with 10 positions matching TRBD2. The junction had 2 bases not matched to a gene; V was cut back by 1 base and J by 1 base. Germline V CDR1 and CDR2: ENHRY, SYGVKD. This CDR3 spans 16 amino acids. The CDR3 DNA sequence: TGTGCCATCAGTGAGTGGCTAGCGGGGGGCACAGATACGCAGTATTTT. It translates to CAISEWLAGGTDTQYF.

This chain joins TRBV6-1 and TRBJ2-1, with D perhaps TRBD1 (6 bases). The CDR3 covers 14 residues. CDR1 is MNHNS and CDR2 is SASEGT in the germline V gene. V was trimmed by 4 bases and J by 6 bases, leaving 13 bases between them. CDR3 sequence reads: CASSVGQIVNEQFF. DNA of the CDR3: TGTGCCAGCAGTGTTGGACAGATAGTCAATGAGCAGTTCTTC.

The chain recombines TRBV5-1 with TRBJ1-1; 7 bases are shared with TRBD1. The CDR3 extends over 15 amino acids. Germline values: CDR1 SGHRS, CDR2 YFSETQ. Unmatched junction bases numbered 17, after V lost 4 bases and J lost 11 bases. CDR3 sequence: CASSQGDGDVGEAFF. CDR3 in DNA: TGCGCCAGCAGCCAGGGGGATGGGGATGTTGGGGAGGCTTTCTTT.

This clone has only a few counts. The V and J genes are TRBV6-4 and TRBJ2-7; no clear D. The CDR3 spans 10 residues. The germline gives CDR1 MRHNA, CDR2 SNTAGT. The V and J ends lost 6 bases and 6 bases respectively, with 6 bases between them. In nucleotides, the CDR3 is TGTGCCAGCAGGACTTCCGAGCAGTACTTC. The encoded protein is CASRTSEQYF.

This clone was observed a handful of times. The V gene is TRBV6-5, the J gene TRBJ2-7; no reliable D call. V was pared by 2 bases and J by 4 bases, with 12 bases between. Germline CDR1 MNHEY, CDR2 SVGAGI. The CDR3 length is 14 residues. CDR3 coding DNA: TGTGCCAGCAGTTACGGTCTAGAGGCGTACGAGCAGTACTTC. Translated, it gives CASSYGLEAYEQYF.

This clone was detected only a few times. CDR3 residues: CASSLAGFTDTQYF. CDR3 coding DNA: TGTGCCAGCAGTTTAGCGGGGTTCACAGATACGCAGTATTTT. The rearrangement joins TRBV6-4 to TRBJ2-3; 8 bases match TRBD2. J was trimmed by 2 bases and V by 5 bases; bases with no gene match: 3. Germline values: CDR1 MRHNA, CDR2 SNTAGT. This CDR3 has 14 amino acids.

V gene TRBV5-1 combines with J gene TRBJ1-6; no clear D gene. The CDR3 loop spans 15 amino acids. Germline V gene data show CDR1 as SGHRS and CDR2 as YFSETQ. Trimming removed 0 bases from V and 7 bases from J, with 11 bases in between. CDR3 nucleotides: TGCGCCAGCAGCTTGGTTTCAGGAGGAAATTCACCCCTCCACTTT. Its protein is CASSLVSGGNSPLHF.

This clone has only one observation. This rearrangement joins TRBV2 to TRBJ1-1; 7 bases fit TRBD1. With 2 bases clipped from V and 7 bases from J, the junction kept 13 bases outside the gene matches. The CDR3 covers 16 residues. CDR1 is SNHLY, CDR2 FYNNEI, per germline. The CDR3 sequence: CASSEPEWQGGDEAFF. CDR3 coding DNA: TGTGCCAGCAGTGAACCCGAATGGCAGGGGGGTGATGAAGCTTTCTTT.